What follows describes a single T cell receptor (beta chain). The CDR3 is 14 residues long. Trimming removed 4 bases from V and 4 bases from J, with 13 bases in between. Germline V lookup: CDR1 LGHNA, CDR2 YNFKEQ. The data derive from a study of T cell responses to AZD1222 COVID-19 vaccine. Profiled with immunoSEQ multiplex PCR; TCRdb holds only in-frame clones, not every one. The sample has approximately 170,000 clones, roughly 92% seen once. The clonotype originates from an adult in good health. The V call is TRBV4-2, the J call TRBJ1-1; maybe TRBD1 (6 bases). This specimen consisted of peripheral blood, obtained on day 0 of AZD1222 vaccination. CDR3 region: CASSLNTGSTEAFF. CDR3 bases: TGTGCCAGCAGCCTAAATACAGGGAGCACTGAAGCTTTCTTT.